Listed below are T cell receptor beta chains from one sample, sequenced in a study of blood T cells in healthy people across ages. Each CDR3 protein gets one entry after TCRdb re-called the 5' RACE reads with MiXCR. The data show about 810,000 distinct CDR3 sequences, with 35% to 40% seen just once and about an eighth held by the top ten. The material sequenced was blood. These receptors were collected from a man younger than 30 in good health. The CDR3 runs from the conserved cysteine through the conserved F or W. A D gene is named only where the DNA matches it firmly. Some rows have no size entry. The others give once, few or many, or a class for an expanded clone.

j_call	clone_size	d_call	v_call	cdr3_nt	cdr3_aa
TRBJ2-4	many	.	TRBV20-1	TGCAGTGCTAGAGATAGGCTCTGGGGGTCGGGAGCCAAAAACATTCAGTACTTC	CSARDRLWGSGAKNIQYF
TRBJ2-7	.	.	TRBV6-5	TGTGCCAGCAGTTACTCGGGCATCGGTGGGCCGACCTACGAGCAGTACTTC	CASSYSGIGGPTYEQYF
TRBJ1-5	.	.	TRBV7-2	TGTGCCAGCAGCTTAGGGCAGGGGTATAGTCAGCCCCAGCATTTT	CASSLGQGYSQPQHF
TRBJ1-2	many	.	TRBV7-2	TGTGCCAGCAGCCCCGGCTCCGGGTGGGTCAACTATGGCTACACCTTC	CASSPGSGWVNYGYTF
TRBJ2-3	few	.	TRBV4-2	TGTGCCAGCAGCCAACATGGGGAGGACACAGATACGCAGTATTTT	CASSQHGEDTDTQYF
TRBJ2-7	.	.	TRBV28	TGTGCCAGCAGCACCGGAAGGGGGTCTATCTACGAGCAGTACTTC	CASSTGRGSIYEQYF
TRBJ1-2	.	.	TRBV7-2	TGTGCCAGCAGCTTAGAGACCGACCGACGCAATGGCTACACCTTC	CASSLETDRRNGYTF
TRBJ2-7	.	.	TRBV6-5	TGTGCCAGCAGGCATGGACAGTTGTCCTACAATGAGCAGTACTTC	CASRHGQLSYNEQYF
TRBJ2-5	.	TRBD1	TRBV15	TGTGCCACCAGCATCCGACAGGGAGAGACCCAGTACTTC	CATSIRQGETQYF
TRBJ2-1	.	.	TRBV4-1	TGCGCCAGCAGCCAACCTTATGCGGGCAGGGGCAATGAGCAGTTCTTC	CASSQPYAGRGNEQFF
TRBJ1-2	.	.	TRBV12-3/TRBV12-4	TGTGCCAGCAGTCACAGGGTATTGGACTATGGCTACACCTTC	CASSHRVLDYGYTF
TRBJ1-1	many	.	TRBV5-1	TGCGCCAGCCGCCCGACGGGGAACTCCCCCGAAGCTTTCTTT	CASRPTGNSPEAFF
TRBJ2-7	.	.	TRBV15	TGTGCCACCAGCCGCTCCTACAATGAGCAGTACTTC	CATSRSYNEQYF
TRBJ1-2	.	.	TRBV5-1	TGCGCCGGCAGCTTGGAACCAGGTAGCTATGGCTACACCTTC	CAGSLEPGSYGYTF
TRBJ1-6	few	TRBD1	TRBV3-1	TGTGCCAGCAGCTCTTTCGGACAGGGGAAGAATTCACCCCTCCACTTT	CASSSFGQGKNSPLHF
TRBJ1-2	.	TRBD1	TRBV27	TGTGCCAGCCGTCGGACAGGGCAAGGGTCCTATGGCTACACCTTC	CASRRTGQGSYGYTF
TRBJ2-1	.	.	TRBV4-2	TGTGCCAGCAGCCAAGGGACAGCAGGCTCCTACAATGAGCAGTTCTTC	CASSQGTAGSYNEQFF
TRBJ2-7	few	TRBD1	TRBV12-3/TRBV12-4	TGTGCCAGCAGTTCCCCGCTGACAGGGATTAGCCCGTACAATGAGCAGTACTTC	CASSSPLTGISPYNEQYF
TRBJ1-1	once	.	TRBV27	TGTGCCAGCAGTTTTTCCGTCAGGGGAGAAGCTTTCTTT	CASSFSVRGEAFF
TRBJ2-5	many	.	TRBV7-2	TGTGCCAGCAGCTTAGTCGGGACACAAGAGACCCAGTACTTC	CASSLVGTQETQYF
TRBJ2-1	.	.	TRBV7-2	TGTGCCAGCAGCTTAAGCTCGACTGATAACTACAATGAGCAGTTCTTC	CASSLSSTDNYNEQFF
TRBJ2-1	few	TRBD2	TRBV9	TGTGCCGGCAGCCTGGGGGGGAGCTCCTACAATGAGCAGTTCTTC	CAGSLGGSSYNEQFF
TRBJ2-6	many	.	TRBV12-3/TRBV12-4	TGTGCCAGCAGTTCTGGGTGGACGGCCAACGTCCTGACTTTC	CASSSGWTANVLTF
TRBJ1-1	.	.	TRBV2	TGTGCCAGCAGCCAGCGGGAGAAGAACACTGAAGCTTTCTTT	CASSQREKNTEAFF
TRBJ2-7	few	.	TRBV6-1	TGTGCCAGCAGTGACATCCGGGGCGAGCAGTACTTC	CASSDIRGEQYF
TRBJ1-2	.	.	TRBV20-1	TGCAGTGCTGAGGTCAGGGAGGTAATTAACTATGGCTACACCTTC	CSAEVREVINYGYTF
TRBJ1-2	few	.	TRBV7-9	TGTGCCAGCAGCTTGGGGGACATTTATGGCTACACCTTC	CASSLGDIYGYTF
TRBJ1-6	.	.	TRBV7-2	TGTGCCAGCAGCTTAGGGCAGCTCTATAATTCACCCCCCCACTTT	CASSLGQLYNSPPHF
TRBJ2-7	.	.	TRBV24-1	TGTGCCACCAGTGATTTTGCTTTCGGTGAGCAGTACTTC	CATSDFAFGEQYF
TRBJ1-1	.	.	TRBV6-1	TGTGCCAGCAGTGCCCCCCATACCTTCCGGGCTTTCTTT	CASSAPHTFRAFF
TRBJ2-5	.	.	TRBV12-3/TRBV12-4	TGTGCCAGCAGTTTGCTTAGGCAGGAAGAGACCCAGTACTTC	CASSLLRQEETQYF
TRBJ2-1	.	.	TRBV29-1	TGCAGCGTTGAAGGGGCTAGCTCTCAAAATGAGCAGTTCTTC	CSVEGASSQNEQFF
TRBJ2-7	.	.	TRBV2	TGTGCCAGCAAGAGGACTTTCTTCTACGAGCAGTACTTC	CASKRTFFYEQYF
TRBJ1-2	.	TRBD1	TRBV5-5	TGTGCCAGTAGCTTGGGACAGGGATTAATCTATGGCTACACCTTC	CASSLGQGLIYGYTF
TRBJ2-3	many	.	TRBV20-1	TGCAGTGCTAGAGGGAGAGGGTTCACAGATACGCAGTATTTT	CSARGRGFTDTQYF
TRBJ2-3	many	.	TRBV20-1	TGCAGTCCCGCCACAGATACGCAGTATTTT	CSPATDTQYF
TRBJ1-2	.	.	TRBV6-6	TGTGCCAGCAGTCCATCGGGTGTCGATGGCTACACCTTC	CASSPSGVDGYTF
TRBJ2-1	.	TRBD1	TRBV25-1	TGTGCCAGCAGTGTATGGGCCCAGGGGGCCTACAATGAGCAGTTCTTC	CASSVWAQGAYNEQFF
TRBJ2-5	.	TRBD2	TRBV7-2	TGTGCCAGCAGCCCAGAGGGACTACCTCAGGAGACCCAGTACTTC	CASSPEGLPQETQYF
TRBJ1-1	.	TRBD1	TRBV2	TGTGCCAGCAAAGGGACAGGGGGTAGCACTGAAGCTTTCTTT	CASKGTGGSTEAFF
TRBJ1-4	.	TRBD1	TRBV7-2	TGTGCCAGCAGCTTAGGGGACAGGATCCCCAATGAAAAACTGTTTTTT	CASSLGDRIPNEKLFF